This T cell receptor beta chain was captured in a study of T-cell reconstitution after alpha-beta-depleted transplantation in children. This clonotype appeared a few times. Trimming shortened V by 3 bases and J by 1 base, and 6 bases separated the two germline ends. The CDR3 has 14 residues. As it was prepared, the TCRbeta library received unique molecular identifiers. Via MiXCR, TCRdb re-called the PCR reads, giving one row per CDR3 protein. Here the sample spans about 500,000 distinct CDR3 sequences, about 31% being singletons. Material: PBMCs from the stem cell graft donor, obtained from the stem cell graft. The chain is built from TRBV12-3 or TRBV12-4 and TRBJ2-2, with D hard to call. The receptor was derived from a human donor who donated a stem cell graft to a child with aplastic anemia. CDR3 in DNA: TGTGCCAGCAGTTTGGGCAAGAACACCGGGGAGCTGTTTTTT. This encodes CASSLGKNTGELFF.